A selection of T cell receptor beta chains follows, all from one sample in a study of T cells in Graves' hyperthyroidism and ophthalmopathy. TCRdb re-called the multiplex PCR reads through MiXCR, storing one row per CDR3 protein. The sample includes a few hundred thousand distinct CDR3 sequences, approximately 15% of them seen just once. Sequencing used blood. Receptors were obtained from a young man with Graves' hyperthyroidism that later progressed to Graves' ophthalmopathy. Each CDR3 is given with its conserved first and last residue. Each record gives: clone size, V gene, D gene, J gene, CDR3 length, CDR3 protein, CDR3 DNA. A D gene is named only where the DNA matches it firmly. Clone size is stated in some rows and not others, as once, few, many or a class when expanded.

many,TRBV6-1,-,TRBJ2-7,13,CASKGPDSYEQYF,TGTGCCAGCAAGGGACCGGACTCCTACGAGCAGTACTTC
many,TRBV11-2,TRBD1,TRBJ2-7,12,CASSQDRYEQYF,TGTGCCAGCAGCCAGGACAGGTACGAGCAGTACTTC
-,TRBV19,TRBD1,TRBJ1-2,16,CASSPFGGTESYGYTF,TGTGCCAGTAGCCCCTTCGGCGGGACAGAAAGTTATGGCTACACCTTC
few,TRBV11-2,TRBD2,TRBJ2-1,15,CASSSNSGTNNEQFF,TGTGCCAGCAGCTCTAACTCCGGGACTAACAATGAGCAGTTCTTC
-,TRBV20-1,-,TRBJ2-1,14,CSARAGGEYNEQFF,TGCAGTGCTAGAGCGGGGGGCGAGTACAATGAGCAGTTCTTC
few,TRBV7-8,-,TRBJ1-5,15,CASSLGGQINQPQHF,TGTGCCAGCAGCTTAGGGGGGCAGATCAATCAGCCCCAGCATTTT
few,TRBV5-1,-,TRBJ2-3,13,CASSQLPADTQYF,TGCGCCAGCAGCCAACTCCCCGCAGATACGCAGTATTTT
-,TRBV5-1,-,TRBJ2-1,13,CASSLRNTGEQFF,TGCGCCAGCAGCTTGAGGAATACGGGTGAGCAGTTCTTC
medium-sized,TRBV20-1,-,TRBJ1-1,13,CSARALTGTEAFF,TGCAGTGCTAGAGCCTTAACAGGGACTGAAGCTTTCTTT
many,TRBV5-1,TRBD2,TRBJ2-1,16,CASSLAGRRGVHEQFF,TGCGCCAGCAGCTTGGCCGGGAGGCGGGGGGTCCATGAGCAGTTCTTC
many,TRBV12-3/TRBV12-4,-,TRBJ1-1,15,CASTRPGTPNTEAFF,TGTGCCAGCACCCGTCCCGGGACACCGAACACTGAAGCTTTCTTT
few,TRBV6-1,TRBD1,TRBJ1-5,15,CASSHRAGGGQPQHF,TGTGCCAGCAGCCACAGGGCAGGGGGGGGTCAGCCCCAGCATTTT
-,TRBV12-5,-,TRBJ2-1,14,CASGQGPPAGEQFF,TGTGCTAGTGGCCAGGGACCCCCCGCAGGGGAGCAGTTCTTC
many,TRBV20-1,TRBD2,TRBJ2-7,13,CRGGGEDSYEQYF,TGCAGGGGGGGAGGGGAAGACTCCTACGAGCAGTACTTC
-,TRBV27,-,TRBJ1-4,13,CASSTGLSEKLFF,TGTGCCAGCAGTACGGGACTAAGTGAAAAACTGTTTTTT
many,TRBV2,TRBD1,TRBJ1-2,15,CASSLTGDSNYGYTF,TGTGCCAGCAGTCTTACAGGGGACTCTAACTATGGCTACACCTTC
few,TRBV5-1,-,TRBJ1-3,13,CASSLRRRDTIYF,TGCGCCAGCAGCTTAAGGAGAAGGGACACCATATATTTT
few,TRBV6-6,-,TRBJ1-6,13,CASSYEVNSPLHF,TGTGCCAGCAGTTACGAGGTTAATTCACCCCTCCACTTT
-,TRBV9,-,TRBJ1-5,15,CASSPWGSPNQPQHF,TGTGCCAGCAGCCCCTGGGGCAGTCCCAATCAGCCCCAGCATTTT
many,TRBV18,-,TRBJ2-2,14,CASSINANTGELFF,TGTGCCAGCAGCATTAACGCGAACACCGGGGAGCTGTTTTTT
many,TRBV20-1,TRBD1,TRBJ2-1,14,CSARPGTGYNEQFF,TGCAGTGCTCGCCCGGGGACAGGGTACAATGAGCAGTTCTTC
-,TRBV19,-,TRBJ1-4,16,CASRSSYPRFNEKLFF,TGTGCCAGTAGATCCTCCTACCCGCGCTTTAATGAAAAACTGTTTTTT
many,TRBV28,TRBD1,TRBJ1-2,15,CASSSTGGGDYGYTF,TGTGCCAGCAGTTCAACAGGGGGCGGCGACTATGGCTACACCTTC
few,TRBV28,-,TRBJ2-5,13,CATHDSRQETQYF,TGTGCCACCCATGATAGCCGGCAAGAGACCCAGTACTTC
-,TRBV4-1,-,TRBJ2-3,12,CASSADADTQYF,TGCGCCAGCAGCGCAGACGCGGATACGCAGTATTTT
few,TRBV11-2,-,TRBJ2-3,15,CASSSGRTSTDTQYF,TGTGCCAGCAGCTCCGGACGGACTTCCACAGATACGCAGTATTTT
many,TRBV12-3/TRBV12-4,-,TRBJ2-2,16,CASSSIEGRDAGELFF,TGTGCCAGCAGTTCCATTGAAGGGCGCGACGCCGGGGAGCTGTTTTTT
many,TRBV6-2/TRBV6-3,-,TRBJ2-3,18,CASSSIWAGRRSTDTQYF,TGTGCCAGCAGTTCTATATGGGCCGGGCGGCGGAGCACAGATACGCAGTATTTT
many,TRBV28,-,TRBJ1-1,14,CASSFGHSNTEAFF,TGTGCCAGCAGTTTTGGTCATTCGAACACTGAAGCTTTCTTT
once,TRBV5-5,-,TRBJ2-6,18,CASSLSSGSRAGANVLTF,TGTGCCAGCAGCTTGTCAAGCGGATCTCGGGCTGGGGCCAACGTCCTGACTTTC
many,TRBV5-5,-,TRBJ2-2,15,CASSPSGLTDGELFF,TGTGCCAGCAGCCCGTCGGGGCTCACGGACGGGGAGCTGTTTTTT
-,TRBV11-2,-,TRBJ2-5,17,CASSLGVLTGSRETQYF,TGTGCCAGCAGCTTAGGGGTCTTAACGGGGTCCAGGGAGACCCAGTACTTC
-,TRBV19,TRBD1,TRBJ2-6,15,CASSLRGPGANVLTF,TGTGCCAGTAGTCTGAGGGGGCCTGGGGCCAACGTCCTGACTTTC
-,TRBV6-5,TRBD1,TRBJ1-6,14,CASSYSWDRGLLHF,TGTGCCAGCAGTTACTCGTGGGACAGGGGGCTCCTCCACTTT
many,TRBV2,TRBD2,TRBJ2-1,15,CASRTSAGDYNEQFF,TGTGCCAGCAGAACGTCGGCGGGGGACTACAATGAGCAGTTCTTC
-,TRBV5-1,TRBD2,TRBJ2-5,16,CASSSSALAGQETQYF,TGCGCCAGCAGCTCGTCCGCTCTAGCGGGTCAAGAGACCCAGTACTTC
many,TRBV11-2,-,TRBJ1-1,13,CASSSLQQVEAFF,TGTGCCAGCAGCTCGTTACAACAGGTTGAAGCTTTCTTT
few,TRBV20-1,TRBD1,TRBJ1-4,15,CSATGTGATNEKLFF,TGCAGTGCCACCGGGACAGGGGCAACTAATGAAAAACTGTTTTTT
-,TRBV4-2,-,TRBJ2-3,16,CASSQSVGGQGNTQYF,TGTGCCAGCAGCCAGTCGGTAGGAGGGCAGGGCAATACGCAGTATTTT
-,TRBV5-1,-,TRBJ2-1,13,CASSLLLSDEQFF,TGCGCCAGCAGCTTGCTTTTGAGTGATGAGCAGTTCTTC
-,TRBV24-1,-,TRBJ1-5,14,CATMGRYPNQPQHF,TGTGCCACCATGGGCAGATACCCGAATCAGCCCCAGCATTTT
-,TRBV5-1,-,TRBJ1-1,12,CASSPQGIEAFF,TGCGCCAGCAGCCCCCAGGGAATTGAAGCTTTCTTT
many,TRBV6-5,-,TRBJ2-7,16,CASSYCGVGTGCEQYF,TGTGCCAGCAGTTACTGTGGGGTAGGGACGGGATGCGAGCAGTACTTC
few,TRBV6-5,TRBD2,TRBJ2-1,16,CASSYTSAGGRNEQFF,TGTGCCAGCAGTTACACATCGGCGGGGGGAAGGAATGAGCAGTTCTTC